This T cell receptor beta chain was identified in a study of CD4 T cells in relation to SARS-CoV-2 and coronaviruses. Overall study context: PBMCs were cultured with antigen for roughly 10 days before TCR beta sequencing. Study findings and constraints: Crossreactivity was assessed only for spike protein, not other viral proteins.

About this clone: Its cognate antigen is unknown.

Assay used: immunoSEQ multiplex PCR; TCRdb lists only in-frame clones, some missing. Among some 46,000 clones listed, more than 65% were seen once. For nine to ten days, around 91,000 sorted CD4+ cells grew with T cell-depleted PBMCs and CEF. This clonotype originated in an adult with COVID-19. Sequenced input: naive CD4+ T cells from PBMCs, cultured in vitro. Documented subset: naive CD4+ T cells isolated by negative enrichment.

The CDR3 loop reads CASSGDRGAYEQYF. For the CDR3, the DNA is TGTGCCAGCTCTGGGGACAGGGGAGCGTACGAGCAGTACTTC. The chain recombines TRBV18 with TRBJ2-7; TRBD1 matches 10 bases. The CDR3 is 14 residues long. Per the germline V gene, CDR1 is KGHSH and CDR2 is LQKENI. V lost 6 bases to trimming and J lost 4 bases; unmatched junction nucleotides: 6.